The sequence of this T cell receptor beta chain was determined in a study of T cells after yellow fever vaccination. General study points: Bulk-population clonotypes that are abundant could appear as contaminants in FACS-sorted repertoires. Some clonotypes, a small share, were shared between CD4 and CD8 compartments. Though it reached lower strength, the secondary response hit its peak faster, day 5 versus 15.

Trimming took 3 bases from V and 0 from J; bases not matched to a gene: 14. The CDR3 is made up of 19 amino acids. By 5'RACE template switching, TCR cDNA was produced, with a universal primer site and UMIs added in the process. MiXCR, run by TCRdb on the 5' RACE reads, gives a single entry per CDR3 protein. The sample shows hundreds of thousands of distinct CDR3 sequences, roughly 12% of them seen only once. The table lists this clonotype with a few counts. Its specificity is unknown. Here the sequenced sample was PBMCs, taken on the day of the yellow fever booster vaccination. The TCR originated in a young man who received the YFV17D yellow fever vaccine. The chain employs TRBV12-3 or TRBV12-4 and TRBJ2-5; 9 bases are a match to TRBD2. The DNA of the CDR3 is TGTGCCAGCAGTTTGGGTCTGGAGGTTGCTAGCGGGGACCAAGAGACCCAGTACTTC. This sequence encodes CASSLGLEVASGDQETQYF.